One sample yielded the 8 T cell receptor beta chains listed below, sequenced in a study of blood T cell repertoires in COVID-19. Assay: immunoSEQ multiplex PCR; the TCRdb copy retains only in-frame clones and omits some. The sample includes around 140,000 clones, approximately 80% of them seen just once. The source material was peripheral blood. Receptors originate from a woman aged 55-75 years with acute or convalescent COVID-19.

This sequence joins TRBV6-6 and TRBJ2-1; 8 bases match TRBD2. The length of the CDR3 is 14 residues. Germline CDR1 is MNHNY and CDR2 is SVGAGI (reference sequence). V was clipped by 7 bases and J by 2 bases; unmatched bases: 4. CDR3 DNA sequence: TGTGCCAGCACCACGGGACTAGCCTACAATGAGCAGTTCTTC. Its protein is CASTTGLAYNEQFF.

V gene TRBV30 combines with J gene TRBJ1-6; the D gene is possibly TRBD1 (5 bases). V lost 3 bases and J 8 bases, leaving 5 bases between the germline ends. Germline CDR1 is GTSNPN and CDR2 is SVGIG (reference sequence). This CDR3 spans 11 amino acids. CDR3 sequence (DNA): TGTGCCTGGAGGACAGATTCACCCCTCCACTTT. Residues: CAWRTDSPLHF.

The CDR3 sequence is CASSSRGVANEQFF. CDR3 nucleotides: TGTGCCAGCAGCTCCCGGGGGGTCGCCAATGAGCAGTTCTTC. The gene calls are TRBV7-6 and TRBJ2-1, with TRBD2 matching over 7 bases. The CDR3 extends over 14 amino acids. Germline V gene data show CDR1 as SGHVS and CDR2 as FNYEAQ. With 4 bases clipped from V and 6 bases from J, the junction kept 6 bases outside the gene matches.

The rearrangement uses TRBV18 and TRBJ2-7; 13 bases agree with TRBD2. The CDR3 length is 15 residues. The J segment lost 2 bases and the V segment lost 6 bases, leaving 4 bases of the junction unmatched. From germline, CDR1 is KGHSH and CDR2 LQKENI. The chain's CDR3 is CASSPGLAGPYEQYF. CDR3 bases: TGTGCCAGCTCGCCGGGACTAGCGGGACCCTACGAGCAGTACTTC. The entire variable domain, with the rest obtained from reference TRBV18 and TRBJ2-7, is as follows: NAGVMQNPRHLVRRRGQEARLRCSPMKGHSHVYWYRQLPEEGLKFMVYLQKENIIDESGMPKERFSAEFPKEGPSILRIQQVVRGDSAAYFCASSPGLAGPYEQYFGPGTRLTVT.

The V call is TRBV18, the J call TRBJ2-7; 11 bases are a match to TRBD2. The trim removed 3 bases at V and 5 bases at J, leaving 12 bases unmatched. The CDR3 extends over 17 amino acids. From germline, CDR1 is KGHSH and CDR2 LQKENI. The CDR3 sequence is CASSPQGVIAGGDEQYF. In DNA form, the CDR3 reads TGTGCCAGCTCACCGCAGGGTGTAATAGCGGGAGGGGACGAGCAGTACTTC.

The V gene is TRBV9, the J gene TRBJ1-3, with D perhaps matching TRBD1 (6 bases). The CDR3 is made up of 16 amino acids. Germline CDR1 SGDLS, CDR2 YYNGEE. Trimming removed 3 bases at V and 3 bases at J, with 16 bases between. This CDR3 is CASSAIEQGFGNTIYF. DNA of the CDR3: TGTGCCAGCAGCGCCATAGAACAGGGTTTTGGAAACACCATATATTTT.

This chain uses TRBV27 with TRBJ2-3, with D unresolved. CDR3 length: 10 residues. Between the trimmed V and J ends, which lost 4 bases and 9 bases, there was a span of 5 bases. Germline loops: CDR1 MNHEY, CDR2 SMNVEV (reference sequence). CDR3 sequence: CASSWPTQYF. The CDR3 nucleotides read TGTGCCAGCAGTTGGCCGACGCAGTATTTT.

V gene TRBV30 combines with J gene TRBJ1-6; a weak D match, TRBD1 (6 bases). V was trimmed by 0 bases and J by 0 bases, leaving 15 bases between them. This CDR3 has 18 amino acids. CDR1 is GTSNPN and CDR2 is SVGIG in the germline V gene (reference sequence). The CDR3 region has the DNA TGTGCCTGGAGTGTACAACAGGGTTCGCGCTCCTATAATTCACCCCTCCACTTT. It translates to CAWSVQQGSRSYNSPLHF.